This T cell receptor beta chain comes out of a study of blood T cell repertoires in COVID-19. The wider study: The origin of the acute and convalescent COVID-19 samples was the United States, Italy and Spain.

Original processing methods: Reference gene primer amplification in the assay estimated nucleated cell counts. Only in-frame clones appear in the TCRdb table, and some are missing; sequencing was by immunoSEQ multiplex PCR. That table gives V, J and clone size, and the DNA gave D and trimming. The table shows 65,000 to 85,000 clones, with around 78% occurring only once. Germline lookup yields CDR1 SGHTA and CDR2 FQGNSA. V shed 2 bases and J shed 3 bases, with 11 bases lying between them. CDR3 length: 15 amino acids. The V call is TRBV7-2, the J call TRBJ2-1; D is possibly TRBD1 (5 bases). This receptor was taken from a human donor in a cohort sampled during active COVID-19. What was sequenced was peripheral blood. DNA for the CDR3: TGTGCCAGCAGCTTATGGTCCAGGGACTACAATGAGCAGTTCTTC. Protein: CASSLWSRDYNEQFF.